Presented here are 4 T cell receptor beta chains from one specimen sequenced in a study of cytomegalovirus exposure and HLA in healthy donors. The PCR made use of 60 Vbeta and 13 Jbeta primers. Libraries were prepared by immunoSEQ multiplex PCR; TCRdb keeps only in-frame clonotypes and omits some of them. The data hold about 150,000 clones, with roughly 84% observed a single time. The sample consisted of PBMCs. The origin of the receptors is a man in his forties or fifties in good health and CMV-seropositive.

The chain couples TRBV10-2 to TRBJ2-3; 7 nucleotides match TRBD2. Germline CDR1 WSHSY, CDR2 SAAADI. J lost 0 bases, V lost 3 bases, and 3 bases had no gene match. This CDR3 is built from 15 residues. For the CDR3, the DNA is TGCGCCAGCAGTGAACTAGCGCATAGCACAGATACGCAGTATTTT. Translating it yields CASSELAHSTDTQYF.

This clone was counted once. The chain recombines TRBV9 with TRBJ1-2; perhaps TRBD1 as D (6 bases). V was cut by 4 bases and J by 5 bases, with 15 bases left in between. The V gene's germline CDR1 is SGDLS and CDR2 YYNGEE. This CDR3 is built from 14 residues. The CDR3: CASSTQQGAYGYTF. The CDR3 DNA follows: TGTGCCAGCAGCACCCAACAGGGAGCTTATGGCTACACCTTC.

The CDR3, as DNA: TGTGCCAGCAGTTACTCGATGACATTATCCTACAATGAGCAGTTCTTC. This sequence encodes CASSYSMTLSYNEQFF. The chain uses TRBV6-5 and TRBJ2-1, with D hard to call. There are 16 residues in the CDR3. Germline CDR1 and CDR2: MNHEY and SVGAGI. Trimming cost V 0 bases and J 1 base, with 10 bases left between them.

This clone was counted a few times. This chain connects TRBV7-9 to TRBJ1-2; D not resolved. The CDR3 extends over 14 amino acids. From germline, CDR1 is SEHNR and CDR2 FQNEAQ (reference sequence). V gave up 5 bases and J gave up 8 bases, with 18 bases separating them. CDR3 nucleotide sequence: TGTGCCAGCAGCCACGCGGAGGGTACGGGCGGCTACACCTTC. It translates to CASSHAEGTGGYTF. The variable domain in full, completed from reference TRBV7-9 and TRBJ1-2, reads DTGVSQNPRHKITKRGQNVTFRCDPISEHNRLYWYRQTLGQGPEFLTYFQNEAQLEKSRLLSDRFSAERPKGSFSTLEIQRTEQGDSAMYLCASSHAEGTGGYTFGSGTRLTVV.